This T cell receptor (beta chain) was found in a study of tumor and adjacent non-tumor tissue in lung cancer. No cell sorting was done before RNA was extracted from the tissue. This non-tumor lung sample came from over 3 cm beyond the tumor edge. Three rounds of nested PCR, following a modified ARM-PCR protocol, produced the TCRbeta library. TCRdb re-called the multiplex PCR reads through MiXCR, storing one row per CDR3 protein. Of around 99,000 distinct CDR3 sequences detected, roughly three fifths appear once; the ten largest clones hold roughly 19%. About this clonotype itself: The target antigen is unknown. Lacking the conserved final phenylalanine or tryptophan, this CDR3 likely reflects a read error.

Findings and limits, study-wide: Compared with tumor, normal lung showed significantly lower TCR diversity. In normal lung, the top 100 clones were significantly more dominant than in tumor.

This CDR3 has 14 amino acids. CDR1 and CDR2 from the germline V gene are MNHEY and SVGEGT. The source is a man in his 60s with non-small cell lung cancer. Material for sequencing was distant non-tumor lung tissue. The chain couples TRBV6-2 or TRBV6-3 to TRBJ2-1; the D gene is possibly TRBD2 (8 bases). The CDR3 DNA sequence: TGTACCAGCAGTAAAGCGGGAGCAGGGGGTGAGCAGTTCATC. Protein product: CTSSKAGAGGEQFI.